These 30 T cell receptor beta chains originate from one sample sequenced in a study of OX40 agonist ivuxolimab in advanced cancers. Libraries were prepared by immunoSEQ multiplex PCR; TCRdb keeps only in-frame clonotypes and omits some of them. This sample has more than 10,000 clones, with around 74% found just once. Sequencing used CD4+ or CD8+ T cells sorted from blood, obtained in a trial of the OX40 agonist ivuxolimab. The origin of the receptors is an adult with an advanced solid tumor such as melanoma, head and neck, liver or kidney cancer.

The genes are TRBV12-5 and TRBJ2-5; D remains ambiguous. V was shortened by 5 bases and J by 4 bases, with 11 bases between the two germline ends. This CDR3 spans 13 amino acids. The germline V gene encodes CDR1 LGHNT and CDR2 FRNRAP. CDR3 amino acids: CASGGQARETQYF. CDR3 nucleotide sequence: TGTGCTAGTGGTGGCCAGGCCAGAGAGACCCAGTACTTC. The full variable domain, in which reference TRBV12-5 and TRBJ2-5 provide the parts outside the CDR3, is DARVTQTPRHKVTEMGQEVTMRCQPILGHNTVFWYRQTMMQGLELLAYFRNRAPLDDSGMPKDRFSAEMPDATLATLKIQPSEPRDSAVYFCASGGQARETQYFGPGTRLLVL.

This sequence joins TRBV4-1 and TRBJ2-3; D perhaps matches TRBD1 (6 bases). V was trimmed by 3 bases and J by 3 bases, leaving 16 bases between them. Germline CDR1 reads MGHRA; CDR2 reads YSYEKL. CDR3 size: 16 residues. The CDR3 sequence: CASSHRGQIGTDTQYF. CDR3 DNA sequence: TGCGCCAGCAGCCATCGTGGACAGATTGGGACAGATACGCAGTATTTT.

The chain employs TRBV5-6 and TRBJ2-3; 11 bases agree with TRBD2. Per the germline V gene, CDR1 is SGHDT and CDR2 is YYEEEE. The CDR3 runs 15 residues. The V and J ends lost 0 bases and 4 bases, in that order; junction bases with no gene match: 1. CDR3 sequence reads: CASSLELAGADTQYF. The CDR3 DNA is TGTGCCAGCAGCTTGGAACTAGCGGGAGCAGATACGCAGTATTTT.

The chain has TRBV11-2 and TRBJ1-1; D ambiguous. This CDR3 is built from 13 residues. CDR1 SGHAT and CDR2 FQNNGV come from the germline V gene. The ends were cut back, 1 base at V and 9 bases at J, with 12 bases in the middle. The CDR3 region is CASSLAATEKAFF. CDR3 DNA sequence: TGTGCCAGCAGCTTAGCGGCGACTGAAAAAGCTTTCTTT.

V gene TRBV4-1 combines with J gene TRBJ1-4; the match to TRBD1 covers 9 bases. Losses at the gene ends were 0 bases for V and 1 base for J; bases not matched to a gene: 15. The CDR3 consists of 21 residues. Germline CDR1 MGHRA, CDR2 YSYEKL. CDR3 amino acids: CASSQESSGQGPHVTNEKLFF. CDR3 sequence (DNA): TGCGCCAGCAGCCAAGAAAGTTCGGGACAGGGACCGCATGTAACTAATGAAAAACTGTTTTTT.

This sequence joins TRBV30 and TRBJ1-1; D not resolved. The germline V gene has CDR1 GTSNPN and CDR2 SVGIG (reference sequence). The CDR3 spans 15 residues. Trimming pared 0 bases from V and 3 bases from J, leaving 14 bases between. The CDR3 reads CAWSVSRTPHTEAFF. Here the CDR3 DNA reads TGTGCCTGGAGTGTCTCGCGGACCCCACACACTGAAGCTTTCTTT.

The V and J genes are TRBV6-1 and TRBJ1-6; a weak D match, TRBD1 (6 bases). Per the germline V gene, CDR1 is MNHNS and CDR2 is SASEGT. This CDR3 has 15 residues. Trimming left V 3 bases short and J 5 bases short, with 11 bases between. The CDR3 protein is CASSDLQGNNSPLHF. CDR3 coding DNA: TGTGCCAGCAGTGACCTCCAGGGGAATAATTCACCCCTCCACTTT.

The sample holds one count of this clone. This chain connects TRBV7-9 to TRBJ2-7, with D uncertain. Trimming took off 1 base at V and 3 bases at J, with 4 bases between the two ends. CDR3 length equals 12 residues. Germline CDR1 reads SEHNR; CDR2 reads FQNEAQ (reference sequence). Written as DNA, the CDR3 is TGTGCCAGCAGCTTAGGGGACTACGAGCAGTACTTC. Its protein is CASSLGDYEQYF.

The CDR3 sequence: CASSWGQNTGELFF. In nucleotides, the CDR3 is TGTGCCAGCAGTTGGGGTCAGAACACCGGGGAGCTGTTTTTT. This chain links TRBV27 with TRBJ2-2; unclear D gene. This CDR3 comprises 14 residues. CDR1 and CDR2 (germline): MNHEY, SMNVEV (reference sequence). The V end was cut by 4 bases, the J end by 1 base, with 7 bases between.

This rearrangement joins TRBV29-1 to TRBJ2-7; no firm D call. Germline lookup yields CDR1 SQVTM and CDR2 ANQGSEA. The CDR3 consists of 13 residues. The germline V and J ends were trimmed by 1 base and 2 bases, with 9 bases remaining between them. The CDR3 is CSVEGAAPYEQYF. For the CDR3, the DNA is TGCAGCGTTGAAGGGGCGGCACCCTACGAGCAGTACTTC.

The gene calls are TRBV29-1 and TRBJ2-1; D call uncertain. There are 13 residues in the CDR3. Germline CDR1 SQVTM, CDR2 ANQGSEA. V lost 4 bases, J lost 3 bases, and 10 bases lay in between. DNA of the CDR3: TGCAGCGTTGTCTCGTCTCTCTACAATGAGCAGTTCTTC. Encoded protein: CSVVSSLYNEQFF.

The J gene is TRBJ1-1, the V gene TRBV6-5; tentative D call: TRBD1 (5 bases). V lost 7 bases and J lost 0, with 15 bases in between. This CDR3 contains 15 residues. Germline CDR1 MNHEY, CDR2 SVGAGI. The CDR3 region is CASTLRRTMNTEAFF. CDR3 coding DNA: TGTGCCAGCACTCTACGGCGGACAATGAACACTGAAGCTTTCTTT.

The V and J genes are TRBV7-3 and TRBJ1-1; D unresolved. Trimming pared 4 bases from V and 0 bases from J, leaving 6 bases between. From germline, CDR1 is SGHTA and CDR2 FQGTGA. The CDR3 loop spans 13 amino acids. CDR3 sequence (DNA): TGTGCCAGCAGCTCGAGCCTGAACACTGAAGCTTTCTTT. This sequence encodes CASSSSLNTEAFF. Looking up the rest from reference TRBV7-3 and TRBJ1-1 gives the full variable domain: GAGVSQTPSNKVTEKGKYVELRCDPISGHTALYWYRQSLGQGPEFLIYFQGTGAADDSGLPNDRFFAVRPEGSVSTLKIQRTERGDSAVYLCASSSSLNTEAFFGQGTRLTVV.

This sequence joins TRBV27 and TRBJ2-5; D not resolved. V shed 0 bases and J shed 1 base, with 9 bases lying between them. Germline assignment: CDR1 MNHEY and CDR2 SMNVEV (reference sequence). The CDR3 extends over 15 amino acids. The chain's CDR3 is CASSLSINPQETQYF. Written as DNA, the CDR3 is TGTGCCAGCAGTTTATCAATAAACCCCCAAGAGACCCAGTACTTC.

This chain connects TRBV4-1 to TRBJ2-1; possible D gene TRBD2, 5 bases. V lost 0 bases and J lost 10, with 19 bases in between. This CDR3 has 16 amino acids. Germline CDR1 MGHRA, CDR2 YSYEKL. The CDR3 loop is CASSQDSSGALGEQFF. The CDR3 DNA is TGCGCCAGCAGCCAAGATAGCAGCGGAGCTCTTGGGGAGCAGTTCTTC.

The chain has TRBV6-6 and TRBJ1-1; no firm D call. The V end was cut by 11 bases, the J end by 1 base, with 8 bases between. Germline CDR1 reads MNHNY; CDR2 reads SVGAGI (reference sequence). The CDR3 sequence is 11 residues long. CDR3 coding DNA: TGTGCCGTCTGGGGGAACACTGAAGCTTTCTTT. Protein sequence: CAVWGNTEAFF.

The chain is built from TRBV29-1 and TRBJ2-1; 7 bases align to TRBD1. This CDR3 contains 13 residues. The junction had 8 bases not matched to a gene; V was cut back by 6 bases and J by 6 bases. Germline CDR1 and CDR2: SQVTM and ANQGSEA. CDR3 in DNA: TGCAGCGTGACCCCGGGGACAGCCAATGAGCAGTTCTTC. This gives the protein CSVTPGTANEQFF.

By sample fraction, this clone is medium-sized. This chain connects TRBV5-6 to TRBJ1-2; 10 nucleotides line up with TRBD1. The CDR3 loop spans 14 amino acids. The V segment lost 5 bases and the J segment 7 bases; nucleotides outside the gene matches: 8. CDR1 is SGHDT and CDR2 is YYEEEE in the germline V gene. CDR3 DNA: TGTGCCAGCAGTCCCGGGACAGGGGTTTTTGGCTACACCTTC. Translating it yields CASSPGTGVFGYTF.

On this clone itself: At one boundary the junction diverges from the germline segment, which might be a read error. V gene TRBV20-1 combines with J gene TRBJ1-2; TRBD1 aligns across 8 bases. The V gene's germline CDR1 is DFQATT and CDR2 SNEGSKA (reference sequence). The CDR3 runs 11 residues. In DNA form, the CDR3 reads TGCAGTGCTATTGGACAGGGAGGTTATTCCTTC. Amino acids: CSAIGQGGYSF.

This clone was detected once. This may stem from a read error, because a much larger clone lies one nucleotide away. At the DNA level, this CDR3 is encoded by other sequences in the same sample as well. CDR3 coding DNA: TGTGCCAGCAGCTCCGAAGGGCTACGGAGCAATCAGCCCCAGCATTTT. As protein: CASSSEGLRSNQPQHF. This chain connects TRBV28 to TRBJ1-5, with D uncertain. This CDR3 has 16 residues. V lost 6 bases to trimming and J lost 1 base, with 16 bases between them. Germline V gene data show CDR1 as MDHEN and CDR2 as SYDVKM. Looking up the rest from reference TRBV28 and TRBJ1-5 gives the full variable domain: DVKVTQSSRYLVKRTGEKVFLECVQDMDHENMFWYRQDPGLGLRLIYFSYDVKMKEKGDIPEGYSVSREKKERFSLILESASTNQTSMYLCASSSEGLRSNQPQHFGDGTRLSIL.

The chain has TRBV5-6 and TRBJ2-1, with TRBD2 matching 14 bases. Per germline, CDR1 SGHDT and CDR2 YYEEEE. Losses at the gene ends were 3 bases for V and 7 bases for J; bases not matched to a gene: 6. The CDR3 is made up of 16 amino acids. The CDR3 is CASSWPGLAGENEQFF. The CDR3 coding sequence is TGTGCCAGCAGCTGGCCGGGACTAGCGGGAGAGAATGAGCAGTTCTTC. Supplemented by reference TRBV5-6 and TRBJ2-1, the full variable domain reads DAGVTQSPTHLIKTRGQQVTLRCSPKSGHDTVSWYQQALGQGPQFIFQYYEEEERQRGNFPDRFSGHQFPNYSSELNVNALLLGDSALYLCASSWPGLAGENEQFFGPGTRLTVL.

This clone was recorded once. The CDR3 nucleotides are TGTGCCAGCAGCTTAGGGGGGGGCCTAGGTTTCGAGCAGTACTTC. Its translation is CASSLGGGLGFEQYF. The rearrangement links TRBV7-8 to TRBJ2-7, with TRBD2 as a possible D gene (7 bases). V was shortened by 1 base and J by 6 bases, with 16 bases between the two germline ends. The CDR3 contains 15 residues. Germline V gene lookup returns CDR1 SGHVS and CDR2 FQNEAQ.

This chain joins TRBV28 and TRBJ2-1, with a weak D call TRBD2 (5 bases). There are 14 residues in the CDR3. In germline, CDR1 is MDHEN, CDR2 SYDVKM. Trimming stripped 5 bases from V and 2 bases from J, with 10 bases between. This CDR3 reads CASSPLEPYNEQFF. The CDR3 DNA follows: TGTGCCAGCAGTCCACTAGAACCCTACAATGAGCAGTTCTTC.

The chain couples TRBV6-6 to TRBJ1-5, with D possibly being TRBD1 (6 bases). The V and J ends lost 6 bases and 4 bases respectively, with 16 bases between them. The CDR3 is 15 amino acids. CDR1 and CDR2 from the germline V gene are MNHNY and SVGAGI (reference sequence). The CDR3 DNA sequence: TGTGCCAGCAGCAGCGGACAGATTTGGAATCAGCCCCAGCATTTT. Translating gives CASSSGQIWNQPQHF.

V gene TRBV10-3 combines with J gene TRBJ1-3, with 12 bases lining up with TRBD1. The junction had 6 bases not matched to a gene; V was cut back by 6 bases and J by 3 bases. CDR1 ENHRY and CDR2 SYGVKD come from the germline V gene. The CDR3 consists of 16 residues. The CDR3 is CAIRPGTGGYGNTIYF. CDR3 coding DNA: TGTGCCATCAGGCCCGGGACAGGGGGCTATGGAAACACCATATATTTT.

This sequence joins TRBV7-9 and TRBJ1-1; D not certain. The V gene lost 5 bases and the J gene lost 6 bases, with 13 bases spanning the gap. Germline values: CDR1 SEHNR, CDR2 FQNEAQ (reference sequence). The CDR3 loop spans 13 amino acids. The CDR3 sequence: CASSPRSWAEAFF. CDR3 DNA sequence: TGTGCCAGCAGCCCTAGGAGCTGGGCTGAAGCTTTCTTT. The full variable domain, its missing parts supplied by reference TRBV7-9 and TRBJ1-1, is DTGVSQNPRHKITKRGQNVTFRCDPISEHNRLYWYRQTLGQGPEFLTYFQNEAQLEKSRLLSDRFSAERPKGSFSTLEIQRTEQGDSAMYLCASSPRSWAEAFFGQGTRLTVV.

The chain joins TRBV4-1 to TRBJ2-7, with 11 bases that match TRBD1. Germline loops: CDR1 MGHRA, CDR2 YSYEKL. V dropped 5 bases and J dropped 6; count of bases not matched to a gene: 6. This CDR3 is built from 14 residues. CDR3 sequence (DNA): TGCGCCAGCAGCTTTGGACAGGGGGCAGTCGAGCAGTACTTC. It is translated as CASSFGQGAVEQYF.

The chain employs TRBV5-1 and TRBJ1-2; D remains unclear. CDR1 is SGHRS, CDR2 YFSETQ, per germline. The V end lost 0 bases, the J end lost 2 bases, and 17 bases lay between the germline ends. The CDR3 runs to 17 residues. DNA of the CDR3: TGCGCCAGCAGCTTGGGAATGGAGCTTTTTTTAAACTATGGCTACACCTTC. Encoded protein: CASSLGMELFLNYGYTF.

This clone was observed once. The rearrangement joins TRBV25-1 to TRBJ2-2, with 7 bases identical to TRBD2. The CDR3 length is 16 residues. With 5 bases clipped from V and 2 bases from J, the junction kept 8 bases outside the gene matches. Per germline, CDR1 MGHDK and CDR2 SYGVNS. The CDR3 loop reads CASSQRDYLNTGELFF. In nucleotides, the CDR3 is TGTGCCAGCAGTCAGAGGGACTACCTAAACACCGGGGAGCTGTTTTTT.

The gene calls are TRBV13 and TRBJ1-1; TRBD1 agrees at 7 bases. Per the germline V gene, CDR1 is PRHDT and CDR2 is FYEKMQ (reference sequence). The CDR3 sequence is 14 residues long. J lost 1 base, V lost 5 bases, and 4 bases had no gene match. The CDR3 is CASSATGTNTEAFF. Here the CDR3 DNA reads TGTGCCAGCAGCGCGACAGGGACGAACACTGAAGCTTTCTTT.